A single sample is the source of the 9 T cell receptor beta chains below, sequenced in a study of T cells after yellow fever vaccination. Via MiXCR, TCRdb re-called the 5' RACE reads, giving one row per CDR3 protein. The top ten clones hold roughly 15% of a sample with fewer than 100,000 distinct CDR3 sequences, approximately 9% of them seen once. The sample here was CD8+ T cells not binding an NS4B(214-222) dextramer, sorted from PBMCs, taken approximately 16 days after the first yellow fever vaccination. All receptors derive from a man aged 18 to 35 who received the YFV17D yellow fever vaccine.

This clonotype was found many times. V usage is TRBV27 and J usage is TRBJ1-5; weak D call: TRBD1 (5 bases). Trimming left V 3 bases short and J 7 bases short, with 10 bases between. The germline gives CDR1 MNHEY, CDR2 SMNVEV (reference sequence). The CDR3 is 13 residues long. This chain's CDR3 is CASSFEGAQPQHF. CDR3 DNA: TGTGCCAGCAGTTTCGAAGGGGCACAGCCCCAGCATTTT.

This clonotype was recorded many times. The chain couples TRBV7-9 to TRBJ1-1, with D tentatively TRBD1 (6 bases). The V and J ends lost 6 bases and 7 bases respectively, with 9 bases between them. The CDR3 extends over 11 amino acids. The germline gives CDR1 SEHNR, CDR2 FQNEAQ (reference sequence). The CDR3 DNA follows: TGTGCCAGCAGTGGGACACTTGAAGCTTTCTTT. This translates into CASSGTLEAFF. The full variable domain, with the rest looked up from reference TRBV7-9 and TRBJ1-1, is DTGVSQNPRHKITKRGQNVTFRCDPISEHNRLYWYRQTLGQGPEFLTYFQNEAQLEKSRLLSDRFSAERPKGSFSTLEIQRTEQGDSAMYLCASSGTLEAFFGQGTRLTVV.

On this clonotype: Relative to the germline gene, one junction end is altered; a read error may explain this. V gene TRBV6-2 or TRBV6-3 combines with J gene TRBJ1-1; unclear D gene. The germline CDR1 and CDR2 sequences are MNHEY and SVGEGT. The CDR3 runs to 14 residues. The CDR3 bases are TGTGCCAGGAGTTACATGGCACCGAACACTGAAGCTTTCTTT. Translated: CARSYMAPNTEAFF.

The rearrangement uses TRBV15 and TRBJ2-3; 7 bases are shared with TRBD1. The CDR3 spans 17 residues. Germline-derived CDR1 and CDR2 are LNHNV and YYDKDF (reference sequence). The V gene end was trimmed by 4 bases and the J gene end by 2 bases; junction bases not matched to a gene: 12. The CDR3 protein is CATSTRQGRAVTDTQYF. CDR3 sequence (DNA): TGTGCCACCAGCACCCGACAGGGCCGCGCCGTCACAGATACGCAGTATTTT.

The CDR3 reads CSARAGAGRSSYNSPLHF. CDR3 DNA: TGCAGTGCTAGGGCGGGGGCAGGGAGGAGCTCCTATAATTCACCCCTCCACTTT. V is TRBV20-1 and J is TRBJ1-6, with a weak D call TRBD1 (6 bases). Per the germline V gene, CDR1 is DFQATT and CDR2 is SNEGSKA (reference sequence). The V end was cut by 3 bases, the J end by 0 bases, with 18 bases between. The CDR3 covers 18 residues.

This clonotype appeared many times. The CDR3 sequence is CASTPSGETQYF. The DNA of the CDR3 is TGTGCCAGCACCCCTTCGGGGGAGACCCAGTACTTC. This chain uses TRBV12-3 or TRBV12-4 with TRBJ2-5; D possibly corresponds to TRBD2 (5 bases). V was shortened by 7 bases and J by 5 bases, with 11 bases between the two germline ends. The CDR3 loop spans 12 amino acids.

CDR3 DNA sequence: TGTGCCAGCAGCCCGAGGTATGGCTACACCTTC. Its protein is CASSPRYGYTF. The chain recombines TRBV6-2 or TRBV6-3 with TRBJ1-2, with D unclear. V gave up 6 bases and J gave up 5 bases, with 7 bases separating them. The CDR3 is made up of 11 amino acids. Germline-derived CDR1 and CDR2 are MNHEY and SVGEGT.

The J gene is TRBJ1-1, the V gene TRBV7-9, with TRBD1 matching 7 bases. The CDR3 runs to 14 residues. Germline values: CDR1 SEHNR, CDR2 FQNEAQ (reference sequence). V trimming: 3 bases; J trimming: 5 bases; junction bases outside the gene matches: 6. CDR3 loop: CASSFQGGKTEAFF. CDR3 nucleotide sequence: TGTGCCAGCAGCTTCCAGGGGGGGAAAACTGAAGCTTTCTTT.

This clonotype came up a few times. J is TRBJ1-1 and V is TRBV12-3 or TRBV12-4; a possible D gene is TRBD1 (6 bases). The CDR3 loop spans 15 amino acids. Trimming stripped 7 bases from V and 3 bases from J, with 18 bases between. CDR3 region: CASNQRGVGDTEAFF. Written as DNA, the CDR3 is TGTGCCAGCAACCAAAGGGGGGTCGGTGACACTGAAGCTTTCTTT.